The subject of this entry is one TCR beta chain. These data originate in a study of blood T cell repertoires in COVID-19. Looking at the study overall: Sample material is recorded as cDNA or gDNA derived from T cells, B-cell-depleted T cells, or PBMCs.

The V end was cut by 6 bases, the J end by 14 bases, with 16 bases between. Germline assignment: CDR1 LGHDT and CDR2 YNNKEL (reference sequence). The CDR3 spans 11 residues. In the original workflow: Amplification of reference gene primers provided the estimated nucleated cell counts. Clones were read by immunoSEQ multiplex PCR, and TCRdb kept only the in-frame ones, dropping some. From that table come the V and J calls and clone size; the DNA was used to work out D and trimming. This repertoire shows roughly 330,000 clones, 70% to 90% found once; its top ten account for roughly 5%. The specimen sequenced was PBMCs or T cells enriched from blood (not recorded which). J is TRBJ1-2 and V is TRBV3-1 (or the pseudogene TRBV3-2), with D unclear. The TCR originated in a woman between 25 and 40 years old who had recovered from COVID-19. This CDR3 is CASRGNRRVTF. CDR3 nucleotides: TGTGCCAGCAGGGGGAACCGGAGGGTTACCTTC.